The present entry profiles one T cell receptor (beta chain) with its context. The data derive from a study of T cell responses to AZD1222 COVID-19 vaccine. Trimming removed 5 bases at V and 4 bases at J, with 12 bases between. Germline V gives CDR1 SGHVS, CDR2 FQNEAQ. The CDR3 is made up of 13 amino acids. Sequencing used immunoSEQ multiplex PCR; TCRdb keeps in-frame clones, though not all of them. The sample includes 100,000 to 150,000 clones, 75% to 95% seen only once; the top ten take more than 4.5%. The clonotype comes from an adult in good health. Sequenced material: peripheral blood, taken on day 0 of AZD1222 vaccination. The V and J genes are TRBV7-8 and TRBJ2-7; D unresolved. The CDR3 here is CASSTRYTYEQYF. The CDR3 region has the DNA TGTGCCAGCAGCACCCGGTACACATACGAGCAGTACTTC.